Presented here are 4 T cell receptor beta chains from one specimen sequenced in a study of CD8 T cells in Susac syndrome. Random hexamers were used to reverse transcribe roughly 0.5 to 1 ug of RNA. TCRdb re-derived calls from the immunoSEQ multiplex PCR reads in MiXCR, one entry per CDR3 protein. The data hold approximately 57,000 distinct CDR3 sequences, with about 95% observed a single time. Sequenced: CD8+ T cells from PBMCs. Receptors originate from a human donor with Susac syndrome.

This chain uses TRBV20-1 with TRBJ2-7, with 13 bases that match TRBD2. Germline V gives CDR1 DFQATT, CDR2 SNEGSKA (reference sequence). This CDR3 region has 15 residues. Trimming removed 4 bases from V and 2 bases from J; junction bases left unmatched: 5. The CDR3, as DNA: TGCAGTGCTATGGGACTAGCGGGGACGACCTACGAGCAGTACTTC. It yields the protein CSAMGLAGTTYEQYF.

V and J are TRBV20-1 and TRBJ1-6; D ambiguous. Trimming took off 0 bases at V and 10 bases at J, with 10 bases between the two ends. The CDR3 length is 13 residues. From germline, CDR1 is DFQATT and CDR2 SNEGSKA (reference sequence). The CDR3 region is CSARDLSESPLHF. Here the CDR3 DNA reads TGCAGTGCTAGAGATCTCAGTGAGTCACCCCTCCACTTT.

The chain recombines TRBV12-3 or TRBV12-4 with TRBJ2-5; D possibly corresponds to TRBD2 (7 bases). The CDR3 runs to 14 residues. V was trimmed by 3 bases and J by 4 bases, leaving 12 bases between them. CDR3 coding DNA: TGTGCCAGCAGTTTGGGGGGGGCAGGAGAGACCCAGTACTTC. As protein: CASSLGGAGETQYF.

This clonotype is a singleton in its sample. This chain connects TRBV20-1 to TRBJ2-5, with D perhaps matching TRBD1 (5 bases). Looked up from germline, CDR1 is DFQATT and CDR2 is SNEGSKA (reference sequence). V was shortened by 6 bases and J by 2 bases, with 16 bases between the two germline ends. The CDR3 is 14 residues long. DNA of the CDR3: TGCAGTGCCGTACCACAGGAGAGGCAAGAGACCCAGTACTTC. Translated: CSAVPQERQETQYF.